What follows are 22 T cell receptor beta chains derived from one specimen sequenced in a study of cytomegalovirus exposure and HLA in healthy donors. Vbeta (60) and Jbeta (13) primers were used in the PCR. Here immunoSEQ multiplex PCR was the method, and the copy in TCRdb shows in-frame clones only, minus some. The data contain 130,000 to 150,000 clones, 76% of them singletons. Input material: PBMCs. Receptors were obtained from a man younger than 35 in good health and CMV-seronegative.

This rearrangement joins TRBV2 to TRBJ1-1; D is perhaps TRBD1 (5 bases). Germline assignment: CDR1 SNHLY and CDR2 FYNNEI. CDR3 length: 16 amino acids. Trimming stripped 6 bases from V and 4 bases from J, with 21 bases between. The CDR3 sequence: CASSRLGAREGTEAFF. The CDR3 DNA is TGTGCCAGCAGCCGACTAGGGGCCCGAGAAGGCACTGAAGCTTTCTTT.

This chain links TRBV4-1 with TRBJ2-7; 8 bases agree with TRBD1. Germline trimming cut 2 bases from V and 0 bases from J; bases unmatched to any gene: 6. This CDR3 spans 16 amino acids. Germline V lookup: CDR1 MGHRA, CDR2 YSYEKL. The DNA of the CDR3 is TGCGCCAGCAGCCAAATCGACAGGGGTCCCTCCTACGAGCAGTACTTC. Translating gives CASSQIDRGPSYEQYF.

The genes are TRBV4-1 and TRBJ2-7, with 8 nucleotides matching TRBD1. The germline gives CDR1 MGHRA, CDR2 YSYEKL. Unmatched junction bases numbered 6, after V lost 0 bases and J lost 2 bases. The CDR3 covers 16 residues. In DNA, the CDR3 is TGCGCCAGCAGCCAAGATCAGGCAGGGGGCCCCTACGAGCAGTACTTC. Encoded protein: CASSQDQAGGPYEQYF.

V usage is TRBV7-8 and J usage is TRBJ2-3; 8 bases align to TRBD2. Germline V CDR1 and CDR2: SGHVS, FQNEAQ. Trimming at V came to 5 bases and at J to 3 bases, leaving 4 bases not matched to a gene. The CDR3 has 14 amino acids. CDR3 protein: CASSPGTRTDTQYF. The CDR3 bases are TGTGCCAGCAGCCCCGGGACTAGGACAGATACGCAGTATTTT.

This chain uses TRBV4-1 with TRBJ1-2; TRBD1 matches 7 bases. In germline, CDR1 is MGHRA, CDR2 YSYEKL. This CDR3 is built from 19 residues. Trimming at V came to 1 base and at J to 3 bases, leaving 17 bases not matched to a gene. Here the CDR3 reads CASSQASVGGPGGYYGYTF. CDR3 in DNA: TGCGCCAGCAGCCAAGCGTCGGTGGGGGGTCCAGGGGGATACTATGGCTACACCTTC.

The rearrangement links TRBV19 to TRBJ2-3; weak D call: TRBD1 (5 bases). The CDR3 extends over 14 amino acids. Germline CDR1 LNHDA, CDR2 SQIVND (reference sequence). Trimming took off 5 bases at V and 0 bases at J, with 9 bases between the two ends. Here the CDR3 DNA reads TGTGCCAGTAGTTTGGGGCGGAGCACAGATACGCAGTATTTT. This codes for CASSLGRSTDTQYF.

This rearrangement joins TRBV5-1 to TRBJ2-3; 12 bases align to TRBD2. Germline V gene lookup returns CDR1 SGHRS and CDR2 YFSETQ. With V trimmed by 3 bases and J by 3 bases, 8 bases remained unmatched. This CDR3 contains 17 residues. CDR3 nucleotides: TGCGCCAGCAGCTGGCTAGCGGGGGGGGCGAGAACAGATACGCAGTATTTT. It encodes CASSWLAGGARTDTQYF.

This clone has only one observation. The CDR3, as DNA: TGTGCCAGCAGCCGGAGGACTAGCAGATTAGATACGCAGTATTTT. Protein sequence: CASSRRTSRLDTQYF. The gene calls are TRBV14 and TRBJ2-3, with 8 bases aligning to TRBD2. The CDR3 contains 15 residues. V shed 4 bases and J 5 bases; nucleotides not matched to a gene: 8. The germline gives CDR1 SGHDN, CDR2 FVKESK.

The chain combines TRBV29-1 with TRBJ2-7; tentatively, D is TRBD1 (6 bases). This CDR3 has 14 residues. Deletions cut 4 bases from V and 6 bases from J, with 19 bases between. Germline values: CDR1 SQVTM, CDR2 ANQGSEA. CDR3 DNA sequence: TGCAGCGTTGTAAGTCGAGGGACACCCCGCGAGCAGTACTTC. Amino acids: CSVVSRGTPREQYF.

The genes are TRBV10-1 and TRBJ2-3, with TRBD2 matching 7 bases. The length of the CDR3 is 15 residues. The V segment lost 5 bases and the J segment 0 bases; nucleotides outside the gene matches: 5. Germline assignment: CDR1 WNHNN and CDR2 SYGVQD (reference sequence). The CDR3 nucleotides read TGCGCCAGCAGTCCCCTAGCGGATAGCACAGATACGCAGTATTTT. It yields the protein CASSPLADSTDTQYF.

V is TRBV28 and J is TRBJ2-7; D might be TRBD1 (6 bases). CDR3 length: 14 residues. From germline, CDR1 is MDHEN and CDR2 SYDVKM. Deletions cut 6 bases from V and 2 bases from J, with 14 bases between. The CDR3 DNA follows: TGTGCCAGCAGGCCACAGGGATTAGCCTACGAGCAGTACTTC. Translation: CASRPQGLAYEQYF.

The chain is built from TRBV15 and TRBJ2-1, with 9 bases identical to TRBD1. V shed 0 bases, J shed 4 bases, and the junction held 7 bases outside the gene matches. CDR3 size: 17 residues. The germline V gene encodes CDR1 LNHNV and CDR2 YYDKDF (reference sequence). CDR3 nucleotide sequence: TGTGCCACCAGCAGAGAAAAACCGGGACAGGGATACAATGAGCAGTTCTTC. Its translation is CATSREKPGQGYNEQFF.

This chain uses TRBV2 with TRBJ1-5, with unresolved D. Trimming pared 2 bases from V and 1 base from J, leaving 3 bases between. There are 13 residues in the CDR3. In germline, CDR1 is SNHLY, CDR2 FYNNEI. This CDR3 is CASSELSNQPQHF. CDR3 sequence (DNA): TGTGCCAGCAGTGAACTAAGCAATCAGCCCCAGCATTTT.

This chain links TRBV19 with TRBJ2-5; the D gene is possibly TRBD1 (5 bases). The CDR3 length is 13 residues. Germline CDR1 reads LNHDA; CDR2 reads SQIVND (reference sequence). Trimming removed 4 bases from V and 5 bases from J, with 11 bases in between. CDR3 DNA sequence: TGTGCCAGTAGTACAGGGCCTTGGGAGACCCAGTACTTC. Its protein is CASSTGPWETQYF.

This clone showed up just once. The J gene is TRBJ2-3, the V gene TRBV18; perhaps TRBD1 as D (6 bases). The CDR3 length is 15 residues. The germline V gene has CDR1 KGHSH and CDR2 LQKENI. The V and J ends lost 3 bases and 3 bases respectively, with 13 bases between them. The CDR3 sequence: CASSPPNRETDTQYF. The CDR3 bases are TGTGCCAGCTCACCTCCCAACAGGGAAACAGATACGCAGTATTTT. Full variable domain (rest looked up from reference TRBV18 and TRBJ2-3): NAGVMQNPRHLVRRRGQEARLRCSPMKGHSHVYWYRQLPEEGLKFMVYLQKENIIDESGMPKERFSAEFPKEGPSILRIQQVVRGDSAAYFCASSPPNRETDTQYFGPGTRLTVL.

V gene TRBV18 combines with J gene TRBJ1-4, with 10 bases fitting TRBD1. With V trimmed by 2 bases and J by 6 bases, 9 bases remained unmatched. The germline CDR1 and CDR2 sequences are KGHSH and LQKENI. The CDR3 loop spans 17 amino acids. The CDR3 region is CASSPAGTGVIYEKLFF. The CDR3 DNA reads TGTGCCAGCTCACCAGCCGGGACAGGGGTTATTTATGAAAAACTGTTTTTT.

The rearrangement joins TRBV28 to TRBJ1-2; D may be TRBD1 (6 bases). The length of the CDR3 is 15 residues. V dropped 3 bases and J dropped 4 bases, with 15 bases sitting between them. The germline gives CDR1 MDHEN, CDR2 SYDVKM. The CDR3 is CASSFSRGAGYGYTF. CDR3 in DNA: TGTGCCAGCAGTTTTAGCAGGGGCGCCGGCTATGGCTACACCTTC.

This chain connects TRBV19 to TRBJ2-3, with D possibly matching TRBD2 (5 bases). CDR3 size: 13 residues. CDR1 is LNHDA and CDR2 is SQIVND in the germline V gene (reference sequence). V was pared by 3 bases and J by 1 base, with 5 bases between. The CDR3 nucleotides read TGTGCCAGTAGTATGGAGGGCACAGATACGCAGTATTTT. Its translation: CASSMEGTDTQYF.

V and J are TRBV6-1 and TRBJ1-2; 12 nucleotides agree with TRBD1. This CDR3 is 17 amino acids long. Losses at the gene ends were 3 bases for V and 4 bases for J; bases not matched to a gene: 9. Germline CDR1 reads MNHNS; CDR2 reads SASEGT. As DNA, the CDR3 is TGTGCCAGCAGTGACGGGACAGGGGGCATTGGGGGCTATGGCTACACCTTC. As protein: CASSDGTGGIGGYGYTF.

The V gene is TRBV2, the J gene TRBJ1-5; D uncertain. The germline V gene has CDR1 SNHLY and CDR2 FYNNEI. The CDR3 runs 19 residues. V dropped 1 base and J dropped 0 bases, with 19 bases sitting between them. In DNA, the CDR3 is TGTGCCAGCAGTGAAGAGCCTTGGACGGAGGCATATAGCAATCAGCCCCAGCATTTT. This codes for CASSEEPWTEAYSNQPQHF.

The CDR3 region is CASSKSGTRLHPEQYF. CDR3 DNA: TGTGCCAGCAGTAAATCCGGGACAAGGCTCCACCCCGAGCAGTACTTC. The chain links TRBV28 to TRBJ2-7; D is possibly TRBD1 (6 bases). The CDR3 is 16 residues long. V was trimmed by 5 bases and J by 6 bases, leaving 23 bases between them. From germline, CDR1 is MDHEN and CDR2 SYDVKM.

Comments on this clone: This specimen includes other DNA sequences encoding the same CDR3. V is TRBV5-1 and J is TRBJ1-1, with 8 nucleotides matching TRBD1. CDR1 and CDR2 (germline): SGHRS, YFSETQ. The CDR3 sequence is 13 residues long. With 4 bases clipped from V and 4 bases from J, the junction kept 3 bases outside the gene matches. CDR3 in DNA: TGCGCCAGCAGCCTCACAGGGGGCACTGAAGCTTTCTTT. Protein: CASSLTGGTEAFF.